A selection of T cell receptor beta chains follows, all from one sample in a study of cytomegalovirus exposure and HLA in healthy donors. Assay: immunoSEQ multiplex PCR; the TCRdb copy retains only in-frame clones and omits some. This sample has some 77,000 clones, with 80% found just once. Sequences were obtained from PBMCs. The receptor source for this set is a man in his fifties or sixties in good health and CMV-seropositive. CDR3s include the opening cysteine and the closing phenylalanine or tryptophan. Each record gives: V gene, CDR3 length, D gene, J gene, clone size, CDR3 DNA, CDR3 protein. A D gene is named only where the DNA matches it firmly. Rows may omit the clone size; those that give it use once, few, many or a size class.

TRBV9	14	.	TRBJ1-2	.	TGTGCCAGCAGCGCGCCGCGGGGGGACTATGGCTACACCTTC	CASSAPRGDYGYTF
TRBV5-1	15	TRBD1	TRBJ2-7	.	TGCGCCAGCAACTTGGCCGCGGGGACAGGGGGCGAGCAGTACTTC	CASNLAAGTGGEQYF
TRBV15	16	TRBD2	TRBJ2-1	once	TGTGCCACCAGCATTAGACTAGCCTATAAAGGTGATGAGCAGTTCTTC	CATSIRLAYKGDEQFF
TRBV7-3	15	TRBD2	TRBJ2-3	few	TGTGCCAGCAGCTTATCCCGGGAGGTATCAGATACGCAGTATTTT	CASSLSREVSDTQYF
TRBV19	15	.	TRBJ1-3	.	TGTGCCAGTACGGTGGCAGGGGCTGCTGGAAACACCATATATTTT	CASTVAGAAGNTIYF
TRBV7-2	13	.	TRBJ2-1	.	TGTGCCAGCAGCTTAGATAGAATCAATGAGCAGTTCTTC	CASSLDRINEQFF
TRBV6-6	13	.	TRBJ1-5	.	TGTGCCAGCAGCCACGGAGACAATCAGCCCCAGCATTTT	CASSHGDNQPQHF
TRBV6-4	16	TRBD2	TRBJ2-7	.	TGTGCCAGCAGTGACTTCGGACTAGCGGGAACCTACGAGCAGTACTTC	CASSDFGLAGTYEQYF
TRBV27	11	.	TRBJ2-1	.	TGTGCCAGCAGTTTCAACAATGAGCAGTTCTTC	CASSFNNEQFF
TRBV13	14	TRBD1	TRBJ1-5	.	TGTGCCAGCAGCCTTCAGGGGGCTTATCAGCCCCAGCATTTT	CASSLQGAYQPQHF
TRBV7-2	15	.	TRBJ2-7	.	TGTGCCAGCACCATTCGTCCGGCAGGATCCTACGAGCAGTACTTC	CASTIRPAGSYEQYF
TRBV5-1	14	.	TRBJ1-6	.	TGCGCCAGCAGCTTGGAAGCGCTTAATTCACCCCTCCACTTT	CASSLEALNSPLHF
TRBV29-1	13	TRBD2	TRBJ2-2	.	TGCAGCGCGGTAGCGGGAGGTGACGGGGAGCTGTTTTTT	CSAVAGGDGELFF
TRBV18	13	.	TRBJ1-1	.	TGTGCCAGCTCAGAAGTACAGAACACTGAAGCTTTCTTT	CASSEVQNTEAFF
TRBV19	14	TRBD2	TRBJ2-5	few	TGTGCCAGTAGTATAAGCAGCGGGAGTGAGACCCAGTACTTC	CASSISSGSETQYF
TRBV30	15	.	TRBJ2-2	.	TGTGCCTGGGGACACGGACAGCCGTCTCTCGGGGAGCTGTTTTTT	CAWGHGQPSLGELFF
TRBV11-2	16	TRBD1	TRBJ2-1	.	TGTGCCAGCAGCCCGGGTCATAGGACAGGCGAAAATGAGCAGTTCTTC	CASSPGHRTGENEQFF
TRBV29-1	14	.	TRBJ2-2	.	TGCAGCGTTCTCCGGACAGTTAACACCGGGGAGCTGTTTTTT	CSVLRTVNTGELFF
TRBV2	13	.	TRBJ2-7	.	TGTGCCAGCAGTTTCCAGGGTCGGAACGAGCAGTACTTC	CASSFQGRNEQYF
TRBV7-9	17	TRBD1	TRBJ2-3	.	TGTGCCAGCAGCCGGGAGCCGGGGACAGGGCGTACAGATACGCAGTATTTT	CASSREPGTGRTDTQYF
TRBV6-5	13	TRBD1	TRBJ2-7	.	TGTGCCACCCGAGGGACAGAATTATACGAGCAGTACTTC	CATRGTELYEQYF
TRBV6-6	16	.	TRBJ1-1	.	TGTGCCAGCAGTTACTCTCGGACTGGCGGGGGGACTGAAGCTTTCTTT	CASSYSRTGGGTEAFF
TRBV15	16	TRBD1	TRBJ1-5	.	TGTGCCACCAGCAGCAAAAACAGGGGTGGGGATCAGCCCCAGCATTTT	CATSSKNRGGDQPQHF
TRBV6-7	16	.	TRBJ2-7	.	TGTGCCAGCAGTTTTTTCAAGCAGAAGGCGGCATACGAGCAGTACTTC	CASSFFKQKAAYEQYF
TRBV5-6	14	.	TRBJ2-5	.	TGTGCCAGCAGCTTGGTGGGGGGTGGGGAGACCCAGTACTTC	CASSLVGGGETQYF